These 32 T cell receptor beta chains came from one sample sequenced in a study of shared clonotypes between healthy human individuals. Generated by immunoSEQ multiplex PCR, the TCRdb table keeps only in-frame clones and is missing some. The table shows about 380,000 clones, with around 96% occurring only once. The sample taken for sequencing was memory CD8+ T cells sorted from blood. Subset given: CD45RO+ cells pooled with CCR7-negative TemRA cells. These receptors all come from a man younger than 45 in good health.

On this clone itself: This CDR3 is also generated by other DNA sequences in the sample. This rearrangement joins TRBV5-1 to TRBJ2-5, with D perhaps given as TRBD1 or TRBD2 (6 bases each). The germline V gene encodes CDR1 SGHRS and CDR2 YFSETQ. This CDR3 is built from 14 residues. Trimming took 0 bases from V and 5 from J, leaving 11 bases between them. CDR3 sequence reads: CASSLAGGRETQYF. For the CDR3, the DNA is TGCGCCAGCAGCTTGGCTGGGGGGCGTGAGACCCAGTACTTC.

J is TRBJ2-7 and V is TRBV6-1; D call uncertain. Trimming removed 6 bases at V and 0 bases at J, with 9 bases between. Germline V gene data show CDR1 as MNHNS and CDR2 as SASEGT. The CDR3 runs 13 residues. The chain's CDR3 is CASSPTHSYEQYF. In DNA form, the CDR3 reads TGTGCCAGCAGCCCGACTCACTCCTACGAGCAGTACTTC.

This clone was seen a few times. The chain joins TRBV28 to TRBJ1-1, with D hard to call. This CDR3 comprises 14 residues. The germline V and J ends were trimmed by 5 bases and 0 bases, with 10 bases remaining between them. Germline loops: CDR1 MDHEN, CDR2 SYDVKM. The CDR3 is CASSKTTMNTEAFF. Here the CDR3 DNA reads TGTGCCAGCAGTAAGACGACCATGAACACTGAAGCTTTCTTT.

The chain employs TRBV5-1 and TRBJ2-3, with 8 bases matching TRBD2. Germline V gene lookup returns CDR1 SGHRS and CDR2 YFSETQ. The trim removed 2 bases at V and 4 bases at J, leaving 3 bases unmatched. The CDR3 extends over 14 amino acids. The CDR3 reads CASSFREGPDTQYF. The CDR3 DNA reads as TGCGCCAGCAGCTTCCGGGAGGGCCCAGATACGCAGTATTTT.

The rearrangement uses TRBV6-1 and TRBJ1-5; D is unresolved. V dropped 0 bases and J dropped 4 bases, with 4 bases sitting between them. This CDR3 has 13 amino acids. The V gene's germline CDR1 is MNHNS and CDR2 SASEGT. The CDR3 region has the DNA TGTGCCAGCAGTGAAGCAGCAAATCAGCCCCAGCATTTT. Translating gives CASSEAANQPQHF.

CDR3 region: CASSLRTSGFTDTQYF. The CDR3 DNA is TGTGCCAGTAGCCTCAGGACTAGCGGATTCACAGATACGCAGTATTTT. The rearrangement links TRBV19 to TRBJ2-3, with 10 bases that match TRBD2. Trimming at V came to 6 bases and at J to 2 bases, leaving 8 bases not matched to a gene. Germline CDR1 reads LNHDA; CDR2 reads SQIVND (reference sequence). The CDR3 is 16 amino acids.

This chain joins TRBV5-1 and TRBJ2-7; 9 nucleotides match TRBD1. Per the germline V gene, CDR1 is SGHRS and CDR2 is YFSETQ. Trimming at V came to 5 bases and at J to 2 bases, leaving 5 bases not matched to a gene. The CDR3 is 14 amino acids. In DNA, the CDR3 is TGCGCCAGCAGGCCCGGGACAGGGACCTACGAGCAGTACTTC. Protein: CASRPGTGTYEQYF.

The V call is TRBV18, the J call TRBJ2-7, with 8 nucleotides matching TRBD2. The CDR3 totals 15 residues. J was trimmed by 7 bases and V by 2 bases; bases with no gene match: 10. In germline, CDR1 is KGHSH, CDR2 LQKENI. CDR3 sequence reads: CASSPGREGLWEQYF. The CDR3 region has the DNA TGTGCCAGCTCACCAGGTCGGGAGGGCCTTTGGGAGCAGTACTTC.

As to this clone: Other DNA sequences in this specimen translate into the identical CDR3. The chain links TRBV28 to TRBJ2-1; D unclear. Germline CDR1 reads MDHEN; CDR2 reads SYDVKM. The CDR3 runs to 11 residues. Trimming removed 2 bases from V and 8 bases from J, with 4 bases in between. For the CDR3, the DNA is TGTGCCAGCAGTTTAGGGCATGAGCAGTTCTTC. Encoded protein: CASSLGHEQFF.

The CDR3 reads CASSQTSDRPHQPQHF. The CDR3 DNA reads TGCGCCAGCAGCCAAACCTCTGACAGGCCCCATCAGCCCCAGCATTTT. The rearrangement links TRBV4-1 to TRBJ1-5; tentatively, D is TRBD1 (6 bases). Between the trimmed V and J ends, which lost 2 bases and 5 bases, there was a span of 16 bases. CDR3 length equals 16 residues. The germline gives CDR1 MGHRA, CDR2 YSYEKL.

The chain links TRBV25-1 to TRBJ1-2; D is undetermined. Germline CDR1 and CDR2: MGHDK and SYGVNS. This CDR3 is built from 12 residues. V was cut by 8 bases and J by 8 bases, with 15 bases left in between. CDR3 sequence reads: CASDDSEFGYTF. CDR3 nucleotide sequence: TGTGCCAGCGACGACTCGGAGTTCGGCTACACCTTC.

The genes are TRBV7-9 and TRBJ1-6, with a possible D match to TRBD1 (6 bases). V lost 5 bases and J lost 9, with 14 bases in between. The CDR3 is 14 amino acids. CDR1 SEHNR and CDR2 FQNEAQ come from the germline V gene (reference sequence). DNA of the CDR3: TGTGCCAGCAGCCCGGGGGTGGGGGCTTCACCCCTCCACTTT. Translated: CASSPGVGASPLHF.

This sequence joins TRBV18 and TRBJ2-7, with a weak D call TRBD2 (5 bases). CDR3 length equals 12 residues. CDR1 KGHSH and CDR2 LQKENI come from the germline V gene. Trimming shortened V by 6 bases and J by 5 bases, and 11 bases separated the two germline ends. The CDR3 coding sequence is TGTGCCAGCTCTTCCGGACTCAACGAGCAGTACTTC. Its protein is CASSSGLNEQYF.

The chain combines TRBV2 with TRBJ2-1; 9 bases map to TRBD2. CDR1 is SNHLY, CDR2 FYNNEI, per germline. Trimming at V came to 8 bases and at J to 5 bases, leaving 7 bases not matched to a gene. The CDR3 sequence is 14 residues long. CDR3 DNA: TGTGCCAGCCTTAGCGGGAGATCCGACAATGAGCAGTTCTTC. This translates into CASLSGRSDNEQFF.

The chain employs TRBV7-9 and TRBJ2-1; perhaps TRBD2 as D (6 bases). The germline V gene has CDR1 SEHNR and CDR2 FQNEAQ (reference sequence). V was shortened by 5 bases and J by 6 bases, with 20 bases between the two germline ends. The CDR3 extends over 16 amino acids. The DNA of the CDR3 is TGTGCCAGCAGCCCTCATCCGGGGGAGATGCGCAATGAGCAGTTCTTC. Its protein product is CASSPHPGEMRNEQFF.

CDR3 bases: TGTGCCAGCAGTGAGACAGGGGGCAATCAGCCCCAGCATTTT. Translating it yields CASSETGGNQPQHF. V gene TRBV6-6 combines with J gene TRBJ1-5; 8 nucleotides align to TRBD1. Losses at the gene ends were 5 bases for V and 2 bases for J; bases not matched to a gene: 2. Germline V lookup: CDR1 MNHNY, CDR2 SVGAGI (reference sequence). The CDR3 spans 14 residues.

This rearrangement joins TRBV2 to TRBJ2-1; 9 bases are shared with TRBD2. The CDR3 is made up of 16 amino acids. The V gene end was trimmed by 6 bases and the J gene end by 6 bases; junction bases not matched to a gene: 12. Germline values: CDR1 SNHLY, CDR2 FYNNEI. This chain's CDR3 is CASSEPGLALGNEQFF. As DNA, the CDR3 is TGTGCCAGCAGCGAACCGGGACTAGCACTGGGCAATGAGCAGTTCTTC. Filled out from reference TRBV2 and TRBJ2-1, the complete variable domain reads EPEVTQTPSHQVTQMGQEVILRCVPISNHLYFYWYRQILGQKVEFLVSFYNNEISEKSEIFDDQFSVERPDGSNFTLKIRSTKLEDSAMYFCASSEPGLALGNEQFFGPGTRLTVL.

The CDR3 spells CASSPPYNEQFF. CDR3 bases: TGTGCCAGCAGCCCACCATACAATGAGCAGTTCTTC. This chain uses TRBV5-5 with TRBJ2-1; no clear D. The CDR3 has 12 residues. The V and J ends lost 4 bases and 4 bases respectively, with 6 bases between them. From germline, CDR1 is SGHKS and CDR2 YYEKEE (reference sequence).

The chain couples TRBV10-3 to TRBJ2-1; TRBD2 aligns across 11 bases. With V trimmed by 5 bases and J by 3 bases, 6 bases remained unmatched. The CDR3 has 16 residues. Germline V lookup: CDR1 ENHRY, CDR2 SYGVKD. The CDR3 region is CAISPPGLADYNEQFF. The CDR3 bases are TGTGCCATCAGTCCTCCGGGACTAGCGGACTACAATGAGCAGTTCTTC.

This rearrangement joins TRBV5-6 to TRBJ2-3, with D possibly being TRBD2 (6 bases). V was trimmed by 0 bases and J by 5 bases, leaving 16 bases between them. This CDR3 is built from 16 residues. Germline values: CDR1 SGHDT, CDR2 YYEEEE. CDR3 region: CASSLVGGKSQDTQYF. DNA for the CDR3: TGTGCCAGCAGCTTGGTCGGAGGGAAGTCACAAGATACGCAGTATTTT.

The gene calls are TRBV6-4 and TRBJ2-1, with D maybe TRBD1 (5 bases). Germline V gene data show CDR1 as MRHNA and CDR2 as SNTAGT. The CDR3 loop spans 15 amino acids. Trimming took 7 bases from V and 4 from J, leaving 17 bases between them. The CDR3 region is CASTPLDSRYNEQFF. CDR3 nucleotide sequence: TGTGCCAGCACCCCCTTAGACAGTCGGTACAATGAGCAGTTCTTC.

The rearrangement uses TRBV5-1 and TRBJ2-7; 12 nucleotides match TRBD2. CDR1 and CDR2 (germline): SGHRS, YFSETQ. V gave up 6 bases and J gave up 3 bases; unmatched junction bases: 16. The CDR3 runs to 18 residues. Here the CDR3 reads CASIDRYLAGGPCYEQYF. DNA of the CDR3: TGCGCCAGCATTGATCGGTATCTAGCGGGAGGGCCTTGCTACGAGCAGTACTTC.

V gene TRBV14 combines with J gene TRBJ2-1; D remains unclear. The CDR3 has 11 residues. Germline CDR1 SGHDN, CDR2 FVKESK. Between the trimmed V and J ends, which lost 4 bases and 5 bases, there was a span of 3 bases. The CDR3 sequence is CASSRNNEQFF. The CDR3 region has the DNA TGTGCCAGCAGCCGAAACAATGAGCAGTTCTTC.

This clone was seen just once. The CDR3 DNA sequence: TGTGCCAGCAGCCGAAGACAGGGACTCTACGAGCAGTACTTC. Translating gives CASSRRQGLYEQYF. The genes are TRBV14 and TRBJ2-7; possibly TRBD1 for D (7 bases). Per the germline V gene, CDR1 is SGHDN and CDR2 is FVKESK. V shed 4 bases and J shed 3 bases, with 13 bases lying between them. The CDR3 contains 14 residues.

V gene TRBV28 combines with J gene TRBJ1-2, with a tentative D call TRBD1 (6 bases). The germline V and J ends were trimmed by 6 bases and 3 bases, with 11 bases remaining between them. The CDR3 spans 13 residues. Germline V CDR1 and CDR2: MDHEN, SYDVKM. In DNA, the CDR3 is TGTGCCAGCAGCGCGGACAGTCACTATGGCTACACCTTC. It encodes CASSADSHYGYTF.

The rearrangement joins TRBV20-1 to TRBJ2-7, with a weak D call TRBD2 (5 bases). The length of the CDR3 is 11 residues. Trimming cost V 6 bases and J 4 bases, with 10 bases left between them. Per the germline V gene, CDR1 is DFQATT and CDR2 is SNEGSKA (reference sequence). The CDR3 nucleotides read TGCAGTGCGCTGAGGGAATACGAGCAGTACTTC. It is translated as CSALREYEQYF.

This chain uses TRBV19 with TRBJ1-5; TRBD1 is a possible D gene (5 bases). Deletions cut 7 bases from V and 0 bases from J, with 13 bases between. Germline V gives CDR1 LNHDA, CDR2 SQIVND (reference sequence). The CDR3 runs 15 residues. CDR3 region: CASKGRGVSNQPQHF. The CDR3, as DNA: TGTGCCAGTAAGGGGCGGGGAGTTAGCAATCAGCCCCAGCATTTT.

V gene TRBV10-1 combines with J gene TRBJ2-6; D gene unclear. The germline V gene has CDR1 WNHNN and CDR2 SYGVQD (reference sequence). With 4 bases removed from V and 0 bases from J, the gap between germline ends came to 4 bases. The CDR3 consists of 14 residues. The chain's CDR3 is CASSGGSGANVLTF. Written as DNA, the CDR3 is TGCGCCAGCAGTGGGGGCTCTGGGGCCAACGTCCTGACTTTC.

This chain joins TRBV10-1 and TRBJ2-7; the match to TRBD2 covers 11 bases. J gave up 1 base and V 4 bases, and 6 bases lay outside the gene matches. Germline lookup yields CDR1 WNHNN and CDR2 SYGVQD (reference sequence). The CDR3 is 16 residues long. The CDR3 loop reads CASSGGLAAFSYEQYF. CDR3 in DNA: TGCGCCAGCAGTGGGGGACTAGCGGCCTTTTCCTACGAGCAGTACTTC.

The CDR3 protein is CAVESYGYTF. The CDR3 DNA is TGTGCCGTGGAATCCTATGGCTACACCTTC. V and J are TRBV6-1 and TRBJ1-2, with D unresolved. There are 10 residues in the CDR3. The V end was cut by 11 bases, the J end by 4 bases, with 8 bases between. Per germline, CDR1 MNHNS and CDR2 SASEGT.

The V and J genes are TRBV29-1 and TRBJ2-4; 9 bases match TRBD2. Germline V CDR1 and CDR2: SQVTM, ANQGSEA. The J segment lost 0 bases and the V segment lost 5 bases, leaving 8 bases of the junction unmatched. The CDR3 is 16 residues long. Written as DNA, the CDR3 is TGCAGCGTTTCTGGCGGGGGGGTCCTAGCCAAAAACATTCAGTACTTC. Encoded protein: CSVSGGGVLAKNIQYF.

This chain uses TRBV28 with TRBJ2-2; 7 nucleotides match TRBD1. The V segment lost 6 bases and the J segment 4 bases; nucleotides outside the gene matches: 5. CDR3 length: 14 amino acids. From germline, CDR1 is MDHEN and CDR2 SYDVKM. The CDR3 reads CASRETGSTGELFF. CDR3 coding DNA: TGTGCCAGCAGGGAGACAGGGTCCACCGGGGAGCTGTTTTTT.